These 14 T cell receptor beta chains were sequenced from one sample in a study of blood T cells in healthy people across ages. The use of a sample-barcoded 5' primer and a J-beta primer mix characterized a second PCR of 7 to 11 cycles. TCRdb reanalysed the 5' RACE reads using MiXCR and keeps one entry per CDR3 protein. The repertoire holds approximately 730,000 distinct CDR3 sequences, with approximately 55% as singletons. Sequencing was carried out using blood. The receptors here all came from an elderly man in good health.

This rearrangement joins TRBV9 to TRBJ2-7; maybe TRBD1 (6 bases). The CDR3 runs to 13 residues. CDR1 and CDR2 from the germline V gene are SGDLS and YYNGEE. V was clipped by 4 bases and J by 3 bases, with 11 bases between them. CDR3 in DNA: TGTGCCAGCAGCCCCGGACAGTACTACGAGCAGTACTTC. Translation gives CASSPGQYYEQYF.

The gene calls are TRBV6-2 or TRBV6-3 and TRBJ1-2; D remains ambiguous. V was shortened by 5 bases and J by 4 bases, with 8 bases between the two germline ends. Germline values: CDR1 MNHEY, CDR2 SVGEGT. The CDR3 sequence is 12 residues long. The CDR3 spells CASSRMLYGYTF. The CDR3 region has the DNA TGTGCCAGCAGTCGAATGCTCTATGGCTACACCTTC.

This clonotype turned up a few times. The chain's CDR3 is CASSSGSGGEQYF. DNA for the CDR3: TGTGCCAGCAGCTCCGGGAGTGGGGGCGAGCAGTACTTC. The chain couples TRBV7-2 to TRBJ2-7; TRBD2 might be the D (6 bases). V dropped 4 bases and J dropped 6 bases, with 13 bases sitting between them. Germline lookup yields CDR1 SGHTA and CDR2 FQGNSA. The CDR3 is 13 amino acids.

This sequence joins TRBV20-1 and TRBJ2-7, with TRBD2 matching 9 bases. Looked up from germline, CDR1 is DFQATT and CDR2 is SNEGSKA (reference sequence). This CDR3 contains 16 residues. Trimming removed 1 base from V and 1 base from J; junction bases left unmatched: 8. CDR3 amino acids: CSARVGSGSLSYEQYF. The CDR3 DNA is TGCAGTGCTAGAGTGGGTAGCGGGAGTTTATCCTACGAGCAGTACTTC.

Details on this clonotype: A read error may explain this, as a much larger clone is one base away. The chain uses TRBV29-1 and TRBJ1-2, with unresolved D. The CDR3 extends over 11 amino acids. Germline V gene sequence: CDR1 SQVTM, CDR2 ANQGSEA. Trimming shortened V by 5 bases and J by 7 bases, and 11 bases separated the two germline ends. In DNA, the CDR3 is TGCAGCGTTAGAAGGAGTGGTGGCTACACCTTC. It yields the protein CSVRRSGGYTF. Together with reference TRBV29-1 and TRBJ1-2, the CDR3 gives the full variable domain: SAVISQKPSRDICQRGTSLTIQCQVDSQVTMMFWYRQQPGQSLTLIATANQGSEATYESGFVIDKFPISRPNLTFSTLTVSNMSPEDSSIYLCSVRRSGGYTFGSGTRLTVV.

The rearrangement uses TRBV5-1 and TRBJ2-5; D tentatively reads TRBD1 or TRBD2 (5 bases each). CDR1 and CDR2 (germline): SGHRS, YFSETQ. The CDR3 is 14 residues long. V gave up 4 bases and J gave up 5 bases, with 15 bases separating them. This chain's CDR3 is CASSLRGVGETQYF. The CDR3 nucleotides read TGCGCCAGCAGCCTTAGGGGAGTAGGCGAGACCCAGTACTTC.

This clonotype was observed a few times. The chain recombines TRBV15 with TRBJ2-4, with TRBD1 as a possible D gene (6 bases). The tail of the sequence fits TRBJ2-7 better, so the J call may be wrong. CDR3 size: 15 residues. In germline, CDR1 is LNHNV, CDR2 YYDKDF (reference sequence). CDR3 residues: CATSRDAQGSGEQYF. CDR3 nucleotides: TGTGCCACCAGCAGAGATGCACAGGGCTCAGGCGAGCAGTACTTC.

This clonotype occurred a few times. The V gene is TRBV12-3 or TRBV12-4, the J gene TRBJ2-1; D is ambiguous. With 7 bases removed from V and 0 bases from J, the gap between germline ends came to 13 bases. There are 15 residues in the CDR3. Written as DNA, the CDR3 is TGTGCCAGCACCCTAATCCGAACCTCCTACAATGAGCAGTTCTTC. Protein sequence: CASTLIRTSYNEQFF.

This clonotype was observed a few times. The CDR3: CASSYASFEQYF. For the CDR3, the DNA is TGTGCCAGCAGCTACGCTAGCTTCGAGCAGTACTTC. This chain links TRBV7-2 with TRBJ2-7; D is possibly TRBD2 (5 bases). Trimming stripped 4 bases from V and 6 bases from J, with 10 bases between. Germline loops: CDR1 SGHTA, CDR2 FQGNSA. This CDR3 contains 12 residues.

The rearrangement links TRBV6-1 to TRBJ2-3; maybe TRBD1 (6 bases). Per the germline V gene, CDR1 is MNHNS and CDR2 is SASEGT. Trimming removed 2 bases at V and 14 bases at J, with 17 bases between. The CDR3 is made up of 13 amino acids. CDR3 coding DNA: TGTGCCAGCAGTGAATCGTGGGACATATACGCGTATTTT. Residues: CASSESWDIYAYF.

This chain joins TRBV9 and TRBJ2-6; tentative D call: TRBD2 (5 bases). The CDR3 is 17 amino acids. V was trimmed by 4 bases and J by 2 bases, leaving 16 bases between them. In germline, CDR1 is SGDLS, CDR2 YYNGEE. The DNA of the CDR3 is TGTGCCAGCAGCACAACGCCCGTGGGAGCTGGGGCCAACGTCCTGACTTTC. Its translation is CASSTTPVGAGANVLTF.

The chain combines TRBV18 with TRBJ2-7, with 10 nucleotides matching TRBD2. V shed 6 bases, J shed 3 bases, and the junction held 5 bases outside the gene matches. The V gene's germline CDR1 is KGHSH and CDR2 LQKENI. The CDR3 consists of 14 residues. CDR3 sequence (DNA): TGTGCCAGCTCGCAACTAGCGGGGATCTACGAGCAGTACTTC. Translated: CASSQLAGIYEQYF. Filled out from reference TRBV18 and TRBJ2-7, the complete variable domain reads NAGVMQNPRHLVRRRGQEARLRCSPMKGHSHVYWYRQLPEEGLKFMVYLQKENIIDESGMPKERFSAEFPKEGPSILRIQQVVRGDSAAYFCASSQLAGIYEQYFGPGTRLTVT.

The J gene is TRBJ2-5, the V gene TRBV10-3; D is undetermined. Germline V gives CDR1 ENHRY, CDR2 SYGVKD. The CDR3 is 14 residues long. Trimming pared 0 bases from V and 6 bases from J, leaving 11 bases between. CDR3 DNA: TGTGCCATCAGTGAGTCGGCGGAGATGAAGACCCAGTACTTC. Protein sequence: CAISESAEMKTQYF.

This sequence joins TRBV28 and TRBJ2-5; D possibly corresponds to TRBD1 (7 bases). The closer fit of TRBJ2-7 to the DNA end suggests the J call may be wrong. The CDR3 runs 16 residues. CDR1 MDHEN and CDR2 SYDVKM come from the germline V gene. DNA of the CDR3: TGTGCCAGCACCTTTAGCCCAAAGGCCAGGGGGGACGAGCAGTACTTC. This gives the protein CASTFSPKARGDEQYF.